This T cell receptor (beta chain) was identified during a study of read filtering for tumor transcriptome and immune sequencing (dated by TCRdb to the early 2020s). Regarding the complete study: Of the patients in the cohort, approximately 16 were male and approximately 15 were female, and their mean age was about 69 years, with a range of about 45 to 90. TCR repertoires obtained by targeted immune repertoire sequencing and by bulk whole-transcriptome sequencing performed on the same bone marrow samples were compared. As a main aim, a read-filtering strategy for immune repertoire data was addressed, with the specific question being whether clonotypes supported by a single read should be removed. Per sample, about 4.05 to 10.27 million TCR-region mapped reads were obtained with IR-seq, compared with only 85 to 1273 with RNA-seq. After DNase treatment, whole-transcriptome libraries were prepared using the TruSeq RNA Access Library Prep Kit. Under revised international staging, roughly 8 patients fell into R-ISS I, more than 15 into R-ISS II and 7 into R-ISS III.

Each patient had bone marrow sampled at the time of active disease. Ficoll-Hypaque density gradient centrifugation was used to isolate the bone marrow mononuclear cells. Myeloma plasma cells were removed and CD138-negative cells were obtained by negative selection following labeling with CD138 magnetic microbeads on a MACS separator. The purity of the isolated cells was checked by flow cytometry with CD138 antibodies on an Attune NxT. TRIzol reagent was used to extract total RNA, which was then quantified with a NanoDrop spectrophotometer. Paired RNA-seq and IR-seq were performed on the CD138-negative bone marrow sample of each patient. Ends trimmed: V by 6 bases, J by 7 bases; bases unmatched to a gene: 9. Taken from the germline V gene (reference sequence), the CDR1 and CDR2 loops are MNHNY and SVGAGI. The CDR3 sequence holds 14 residues, the cysteine and phenylalanine included. Here the CDR3 DNA is all that survives: 42 bases in frame from base 1.

This clonotype showed up many times. The specificity of this receptor is unknown. Per-base quality was not reported, and no clone a single base away is much larger than it. TCR libraries were built from roughly 400 ng RNA with the Immunoverse kit, using molecular barcoded adaptors covering alpha/delta and beta/gamma chains. TCR library preparation used the same RNA that was used for transcriptome sequencing. An Illumina HiSeq 4000 with 2 x 150 cycles was used to sequence the TCR libraries. The original methods were these. MiXCR aligned TCR reads to human V, D, J and C references and assembled the aligned reads into CDR3 clonotypes, with quality filtering and error correction included. The tcR package in R was used to analyze clonotype counts and gene usage diversity. For inspection of raw mapping reads, RNA-seq reads were mapped by STAR aligner version 2.5.3a onto GRCh37 of the human genome. To test the effect of sequencing depth on detected clonotypes, IR-seq fastq files were randomly downsampled using Seqtk 1.3. Starting from the raw public reads, TCRdb applied fastp trimming at Q25, assembled clones with MiXCR and retained in-frame beta chains. Merged by CDR3 protein, the rows form single entries marked with the most common genes and DNA. TCRdb, rather than the study authors, made the V and J calls. Present in this sample are roughly 46,000 distinct CDR3 sequences, around 12% of which were seen just once. The ten largest clones represent approximately 14% of the sample.

The paper's findings and limits, for the study overall: The correlation between IR-seq and RNA-seq shared clonotype proportions was increased by removal of single-read clonotypes. In IR-seq, approximately 80% of clonotypes but roughly 3.5% of total reads were represented by single-read clonotypes, whereas in RNA-seq, roughly three quarters of clonotypes and approximately 45% of reads were represented by single-read clonotypes. Compared with RNA-seq, IR-seq captured clonotypes at much greater depth and more reliably, and a smaller IR-seq throughput was enough to identify most of the shared clonotypes. The sorted CD138-negative fraction was not purified T cells but a mixed bone marrow immune population.

The sample was a population of CD138-negative cells sorted from bone marrow. What this sample's cell subset or site label stands for: bone marrow mononuclear cells depleted of CD138+ plasma/myeloma cells by negative magnetic selection. This clonotype was sampled from a donor aged 40 or older with multiple myeloma. The sequence is built from TRBV6-6 and TRBJ2-1, and TRBD1 aligns with 7 junction nucleotides. The CDR3 region has the sequence CASRAEGAINEQFF. The DNA sequence reads TGTGCCAGCAGGGCCGAGGGGGCGATTAATGAGCAGTTCTTC.